The rows below give T cell receptor beta chains drawn from one sample of a study of identical twins. One entry per CDR3 protein, called by TCRdb with MiXCR from the 5' RACE reads. This sample has about 100,000 distinct CDR3 sequences; less than 6.5% occur once, and the top ten carry about an eighth. The sequencing sample was made of memory T cells sorted from blood. These receptors all come from a woman between 45 and 60 years old in good health. The CDR3 runs from the conserved cysteine through the conserved F or W. Fields, in order: clone size, J gene, V gene, D gene, CDR3 protein, CDR3 DNA. A D gene is named only where the DNA matches it firmly. Part of the rows lack a size; the others show once, few, many or a class for expanded clones.

>many|TRBJ2-1|TRBV14|TRBD1
CASSQRVGQGTNEQFF
TGTGCCAGCAGCCAGAGAGTCGGACAGGGGACAAATGAGCAGTTCTTC
>many|TRBJ1-5|TRBV6-6|-
CASSPTDSNQPQHF
TGTGCCAGCAGCCCGACAGATAGCAATCAGCCCCAGCATTTT
>many|TRBJ2-1|TRBV7-3|TRBD1
CASSLSQGAYNEQFF
TGTGCCAGCAGCTTAAGCCAGGGGGCCTACAATGAGCAGTTCTTC
>many|TRBJ2-4|TRBV14|TRBD1
CASSQRISGTGTKNIQYF
TGTGCCAGCAGCCAACGGATTTCCGGGACAGGGACCAAAAACATTCAGTACTTC
>many|TRBJ2-5|TRBV12-3/TRBV12-4|-
CASSNTGPGRETQYF
TGTGCCAGCAGCAATACCGGGCCCGGGCGGGAGACCCAGTACTTC
>-|TRBJ2-7|TRBV12-3/TRBV12-4|-
CASSSLVWDASSYEQYF
TGTGCCAGCAGCTCGCTAGTGTGGGACGCGAGCTCCTACGAGCAGTACTTC
>many|TRBJ2-3|TRBV30|-
CAWISSALPSDTQYF
TGTGCCTGGATTTCTTCGGCGCTGCCTTCAGATACGCAGTATTTT
>-|TRBJ2-1|TRBV5-1|-
CASSQGWEGGEQFF
TGCGCCAGCAGCCAGGGGTGGGAGGGTGGTGAGCAGTTCTTC
>many|TRBJ1-5|TRBV6-1|-
CASSDDSGSNQPQHF
TGTGCCAGCAGTGATGACAGCGGCAGCAATCAGCCCCAGCATTTT
>few|TRBJ2-3|TRBV20-1|-
CSSLIPERDTQYF
TGCAGTTCACTCATCCCAGAGCGAGATACGCAGTATTTT
>-|TRBJ1-6|TRBV12-3/TRBV12-4|-
CASTTGGVSPLHF
TGTGCCAGCACCACAGGTGGAGTTTCACCCCTCCACTTT
>-|TRBJ1-5|TRBV7-2|-
CASSLAVRPNQPQHF
TGTGCCAGCAGCTTAGCGGTCAGGCCTAATCAGCCCCAGCATTTT
>few|TRBJ2-7|TRBV19|TRBD2
CASSLRLAGGAEQYF
TGTGCCAGTAGTCTTAGGCTAGCGGGAGGTGCCGAGCAGTACTTC
>many|TRBJ1-4|TRBV24-1|-
CATSDFKEKLFF
TGTGCCACCAGTGATTTTAAAGAAAAACTGTTTTTT
>many|TRBJ2-2|TRBV7-8|-
CASSLARVAGELFF
TGTGCCAGCAGCTTAGCTCGGGTGGCCGGGGAGCTGTTTTTT
>many|TRBJ1-3|TRBV4-2|-
CASSQSPSSVSGNTIYF
TGTGCCAGCAGCCAGAGCCCGTCGTCAGTCTCTGGAAACACCATATATTTT
>-|TRBJ2-6|TRBV28|-
CASSSLGSLGNVLTF
TGTGCCAGCAGTTCTCTCGGGTCATTAGGCAACGTCCTGACTTTC
>-|TRBJ1-1|TRBV19|-
CACGRYDEAFF
TGTGCCTGTGGACGCTACGATGAAGCTTTCTTT
>many|TRBJ2-7|TRBV5-1|TRBD1
CASSLGPGQGGEQYF
TGCGCCAGCAGCTTGGGGCCGGGACAGGGGGGTGAGCAGTACTTC
>-|TRBJ2-6|TRBV2|-
CASNRAGANVLTF
TGTGCCAGCAACCGGGCCGGGGCCAACGTCCTGACTTTC
>many|TRBJ2-4|TRBV12-3/TRBV12-4|-
CASSLAELAKNIQYF
TGTGCCAGCAGTTTAGCGGAACTAGCCAAAAACATTCAGTACTTC
>few|TRBJ2-5|TRBV2|TRBD2
CASTLGTSGKETQYF
TGTGCCAGCACCCTGGGGACTAGCGGGAAAGAGACCCAGTACTTC
>many|TRBJ2-1|TRBV29-1|-
CSVSSGEQFF
TGCAGCGTTAGTAGCGGAGAGCAGTTCTTC
>many|TRBJ2-1|TRBV18|-
CASSPQGANEQFF
TGTGCCAGCTCGCCCCAGGGCGCTAATGAGCAGTTCTTC
>few|TRBJ2-5|TRBV7-2|-
CASSRLRDSPGTQYF
TGTGCCAGCAGCCGACTGCGAGACTCCCCGGGGACCCAGTACTTC
>-|TRBJ1-1|TRBV25-1|-
CASREDVLNTEAFF
TGTGCCAGCAGAGAAGACGTCTTGAACACTGAAGCTTTCTTT
>-|TRBJ2-3|TRBV6-1|TRBD2
CASRNKREMDTQYF
TGTGCCAGCAGAAATAAGCGGGAGATGGATACGCAGTATTTT
>few|TRBJ1-6|TRBV30|-
CAWSFEQSFSPLHF
TGTGCCTGGAGTTTTGAACAGTCGTTTTCACCCCTCCACTTT
>many|TRBJ2-1|TRBV19|TRBD2
CASSESGRYEQFF
TGTGCCAGTAGTGAAAGCGGGAGGTACGAGCAGTTCTTC
>many|TRBJ2-5|TRBV5-1|TRBD2
CASTSGRAVETQYF
TGCGCCAGCACTAGTGGGAGGGCCGTGGAGACCCAGTACTTC
>many|TRBJ2-5|TRBV3-1|-
CASSPRDSQETQYF
TGTGCCAGCAGCCCTAGAGACAGCCAAGAGACCCAGTACTTC
>many|TRBJ2-1|TRBV2|TRBD2
CAIPGTSGSIDEQFF
TGTGCCATCCCCGGGACTAGCGGGAGTATCGATGAGCAGTTCTTC
>many|TRBJ1-6|TRBV3-1|-
CASSQGTVLNSPLHF
TGTGCCAGCAGCCAGGGGACGGTCCTTAATTCACCCCTCCACTTT
>many|TRBJ1-1|TRBV19|-
CASSIPQNRGAEAFF
TGTGCCAGTAGTATCCCACAGAACCGAGGCGCTGAAGCTTTCTTT
>many|TRBJ2-1|TRBV12-3/TRBV12-4|TRBD2
CASLPGTSGRSEQFF
TGTGCCAGCCTTCCCGGGACTAGCGGGAGGAGTGAGCAGTTCTTC
>few|TRBJ2-2|TRBV2|-
CARSGHTNTGELFF
TGTGCCAGATCGGGACATACGAACACCGGGGAGCTGTTTTTT
>many|TRBJ2-1|TRBV20-1|-
CSARTFGVYNEQFF
TGCAGTGCTAGGACTTTTGGGGTTTACAATGAGCAGTTCTTC
>many|TRBJ1-5|TRBV4-1|TRBD1
CASSQAQGGPRPQHF
TGCGCCAGCAGCCAAGCCCAGGGGGGCCCCCGGCCCCAGCATTTT
>many|TRBJ2-3|TRBV5-6|-
CASSSTLAVSTDTQYF
TGTGCCAGCAGCTCCACACTTGCTGTTAGCACAGATACGCAGTATTTT
>many|TRBJ1-2|TRBV7-9|TRBD1
CASSPRQGSIYTF
TGTGCCAGCAGCCCGAGACAGGGTAGTATCTACACCTTC
>many|TRBJ1-2|TRBV4-1|-
CASSQGSLAGRNYGYTF
TGCGCCAGCAGCCAAGGATCTTTGGCAGGGCGGAACTATGGCTACACCTTC
>many|TRBJ2-2|TRBV12-3/TRBV12-4|-
CASSLQQTNTGELFF
TGTGCCAGCAGTTTGCAGCAGACTAACACCGGGGAGCTGTTTTTT
>many|TRBJ1-1|TRBV11-2|-
CASSFGTEAFF
TGTGCCAGCAGCTTCGGCACTGAAGCTTTCTTT
>many|TRBJ2-4|TRBV23-1|-
CASSQTGIAKNIQYF
TGCGCCAGCAGTCAAACAGGGATAGCCAAAAACATTCAGTACTTC
>many|TRBJ1-2|TRBV10-2|TRBD1
CASNMGQTHYGYTF
TGCGCCAGCAACATGGGACAGACGCACTATGGCTACACCTTC
>few|TRBJ1-5|TRBV5-5|-
CASSLKVSNQPQHF
TGTGCCAGCAGCTTAAAAGTGAGCAATCAGCCCCAGCATTTT
>many|TRBJ2-1|TRBV12-3/TRBV12-4|-
CASRLHQSSYNEQFF
TGTGCCAGCAGACTACACCAGAGCTCCTACAATGAGCAGTTCTTC
>many|TRBJ2-5|TRBV4-1|-
CASSQDRPAGRAGETQYF
TGCGCCAGCAGCCAAGATCGTCCAGCGGGTCGCGCCGGAGAGACCCAGTACTTC
>few|TRBJ1-1|TRBV20-1|-
CSALDDPEAFF
TGCAGTGCCCTAGACGATCCTGAAGCTTTCTTT
>many|TRBJ2-2|TRBV4-2|TRBD2
CASSQDYPRLAGPTGELFF
TGTGCCAGCAGCCAAGATTACCCTCGACTAGCGGGGCCCACCGGGGAGCTGTTTTTT
>many|TRBJ2-1|TRBV5-1|TRBD2
CASSRTLRIGGGSYNEQFF
TGCGCCAGCAGCCGTACATTACGTATCGGGGGGGGCTCCTACAATGAGCAGTTCTTC
>few|TRBJ2-5|TRBV6-1|-
CASSETLLQGIGGTQYF
TGTGCCAGCAGTGAAACCCTCCTTCAGGGGATAGGCGGGACCCAGTACTTC
>few|TRBJ2-7|TRBV18|TRBD1
CASSRDRGREQYF
TGTGCCAGCTCCCGGGACAGGGGTCGAGAGCAGTACTTC
>many|TRBJ2-7|TRBV29-1|-
CSAEDGSYEQYF
TGCAGCGCTGAGGACGGAAGCTACGAGCAGTACTTC
>many|TRBJ2-5|TRBV12-3/TRBV12-4|TRBD1
CASSKGDVGTAKVKQETQYF
TGTGCCAGCAGTAAAGGGGATGTCGGGACAGCCAAAGTAAAACAAGAGACCCAGTACTTC
>many|TRBJ1-1|TRBV6-5|-
CASTPTAYMNTEAFF
TGTGCCAGCACTCCGACGGCCTATATGAACACTGAAGCTTTCTTT
>many|TRBJ2-3|TRBV12-3/TRBV12-4|-
CASSLLTSTDTQYF
TGTGCCAGCAGTTTGCTAACTAGCACAGATACGCAGTATTTT
>-|TRBJ2-3|TRBV20-1|-
CSAGLTGPSTDTQYF
TGCAGTGCTGGATTGACGGGACCAAGCACAGATACGCAGTATTTT
>many|TRBJ2-1|TRBV5-1|TRBD2
CASSQAGTSGRSYNEQFF
TGCGCCAGCAGCCAGGCCGGGACTAGCGGGAGGTCCTACAATGAGCAGTTCTTC
>few|TRBJ2-3|TRBV6-6|-
CASNRVSGLGTDTQYF
TGTGCCAGCAATCGTGTCAGCGGCCTTGGGACAGATACGCAGTATTTT